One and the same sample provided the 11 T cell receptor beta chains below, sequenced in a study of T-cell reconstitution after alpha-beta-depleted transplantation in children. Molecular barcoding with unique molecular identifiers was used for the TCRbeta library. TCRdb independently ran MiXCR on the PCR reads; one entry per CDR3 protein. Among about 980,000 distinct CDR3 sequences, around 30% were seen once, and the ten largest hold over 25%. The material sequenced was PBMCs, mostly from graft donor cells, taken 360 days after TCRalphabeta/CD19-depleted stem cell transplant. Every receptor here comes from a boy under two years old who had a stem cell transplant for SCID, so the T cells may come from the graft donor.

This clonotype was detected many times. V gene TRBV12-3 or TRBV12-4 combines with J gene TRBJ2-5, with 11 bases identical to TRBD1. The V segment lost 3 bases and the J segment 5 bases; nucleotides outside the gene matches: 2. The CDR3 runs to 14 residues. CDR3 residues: CASSLRTGGETQYF. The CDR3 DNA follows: TGTGCCAGCAGTTTGAGGACAGGGGGCGAGACCCAGTACTTC.

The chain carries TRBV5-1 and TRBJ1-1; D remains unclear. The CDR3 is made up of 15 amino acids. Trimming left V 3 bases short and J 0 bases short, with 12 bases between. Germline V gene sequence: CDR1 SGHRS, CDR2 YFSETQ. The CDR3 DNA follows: TGCGCCAGCAGCTCCCCTCAGGCCTTGAACACTGAAGCTTTCTTT. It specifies CASSSPQALNTEAFF.

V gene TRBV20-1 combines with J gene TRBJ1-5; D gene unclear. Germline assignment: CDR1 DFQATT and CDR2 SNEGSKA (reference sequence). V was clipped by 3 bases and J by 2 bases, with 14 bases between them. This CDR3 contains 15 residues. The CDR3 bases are TGCAGTGCTAGTTCCCCAGGTCTCGGCAATCAGCCCCAGCATTTT. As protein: CSASSPGLGNQPQHF.

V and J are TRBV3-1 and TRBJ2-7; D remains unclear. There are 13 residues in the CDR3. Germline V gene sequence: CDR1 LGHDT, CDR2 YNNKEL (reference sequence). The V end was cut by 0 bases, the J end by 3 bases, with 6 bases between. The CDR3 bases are TGTGCCAGCAGCCAAGATGAACGCTACGAGCAGTACTTC. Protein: CASSQDERYEQYF.

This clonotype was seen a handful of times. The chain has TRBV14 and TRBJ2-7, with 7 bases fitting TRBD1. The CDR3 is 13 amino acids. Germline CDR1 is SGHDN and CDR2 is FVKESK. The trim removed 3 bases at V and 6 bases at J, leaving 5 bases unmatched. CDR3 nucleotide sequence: TGTGCCAGCAGCCACAGGGGGATATGCGAGCAGTACTTC. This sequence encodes CASSHRGICEQYF.

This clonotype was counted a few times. The CDR3 DNA reads TGCGCCAGCAGCTTGGAGGGCAACCATGGCTACACCTTC. Amino acids: CASSLEGNHGYTF. The V gene is TRBV5-1, the J gene TRBJ1-2; D remains ambiguous. Per the germline V gene, CDR1 is SGHRS and CDR2 is YFSETQ. The CDR3 length is 13 residues. The V gene lost 0 bases and the J gene lost 6 bases, with 9 bases spanning the gap.

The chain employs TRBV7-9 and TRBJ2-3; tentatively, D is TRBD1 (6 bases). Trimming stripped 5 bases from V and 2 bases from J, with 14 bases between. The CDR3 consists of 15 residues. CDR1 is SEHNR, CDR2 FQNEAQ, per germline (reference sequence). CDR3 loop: CASSPDRTYTDTQYF. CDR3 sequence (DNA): TGTGCCAGCAGCCCCGACAGGACCTACACAGATACGCAGTATTTT.

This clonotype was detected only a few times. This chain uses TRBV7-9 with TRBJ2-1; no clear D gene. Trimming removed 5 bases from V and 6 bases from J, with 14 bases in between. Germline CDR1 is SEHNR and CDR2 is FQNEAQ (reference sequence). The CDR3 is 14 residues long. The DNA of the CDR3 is TGTGCCAGCAGCCCTCGTTTAAATCCCAATGAGCAGTTCTTC. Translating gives CASSPRLNPNEQFF.

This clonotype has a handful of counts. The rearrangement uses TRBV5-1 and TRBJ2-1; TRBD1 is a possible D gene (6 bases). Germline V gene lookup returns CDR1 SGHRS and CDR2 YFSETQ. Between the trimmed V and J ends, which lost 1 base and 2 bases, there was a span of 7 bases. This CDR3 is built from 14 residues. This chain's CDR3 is CASSLTGPYNEQFF. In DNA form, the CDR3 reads TGCGCCAGCAGCTTGACAGGGCCCTACAATGAGCAGTTCTTC.

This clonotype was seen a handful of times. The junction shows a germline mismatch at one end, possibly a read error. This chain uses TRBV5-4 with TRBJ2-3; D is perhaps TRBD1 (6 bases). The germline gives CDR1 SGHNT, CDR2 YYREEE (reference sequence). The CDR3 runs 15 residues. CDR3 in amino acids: CASRLDSPSTDTQYF. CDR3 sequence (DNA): TGTGCCAGCAGATTGGACAGTCCTAGCACAGATACGCAGTATTTT.

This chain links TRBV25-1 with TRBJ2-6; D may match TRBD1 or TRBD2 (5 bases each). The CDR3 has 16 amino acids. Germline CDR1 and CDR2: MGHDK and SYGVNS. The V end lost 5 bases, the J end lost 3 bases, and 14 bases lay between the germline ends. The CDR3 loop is CASSSSGTGGANVLTF. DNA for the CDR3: TGTGCCAGCAGTTCTTCCGGGACCGGTGGGGCCAACGTCCTGACTTTC. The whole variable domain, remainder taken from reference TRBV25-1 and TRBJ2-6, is EADIYQTPRYLVIGTGKKITLECSQTMGHDKMYWYQQDPGMELHLIHYSYGVNSTEKGDLSSESTVSRIRTEHFPLTLESARPSHTSQYLCASSSSGTGGANVLTFGAGSRLTVL.